This T cell receptor (beta chain) was sequenced for a study of CD8 T cells in ankylosing spondylitis. The study's findings and limits: Apparently characteristic of ankylosing spondylitis blood was a TCR beta motif (about 8 highly homologous variants). Disease-linked clones reportedly showed significant enrichment in matched ankylosing spondylitis synovial fluid.

A few counts support this clonotype. Its antigen is not known. TCRdb re-derived calls from the 5' RACE reads in MiXCR, one entry per CDR3 protein. The table has about 140,000 distinct CDR3 sequences, 30% to 35% seen once. Trimming cost V 0 bases and J 0 bases, with 10 bases left between them. Looked up from germline, CDR1 is DFQATT and CDR2 is SNEGSKA (reference sequence). CDR3 size: 15 residues. The source is a male donor with ankylosing spondylitis. V and J are TRBV20-1 and TRBJ2-3; D call uncertain. Source material: synovial fluid, either unsorted or a sorted T cell fraction (not recorded which). Here the CDR3 DNA reads TGCAGTGCTAGAGATGCCCATTCTAGCACAGATACGCAGTATTTT. This sequence encodes CSARDAHSSTDTQYF.